One sample yielded the 4 T cell receptor beta chains listed below, sequenced in a study of T cells in localized non-small cell lung cancer (dated by TCRdb to between 2020 and 2021). Preparation of the library involved the immunoSEQ multiplex PCR assay. Drawn from immuneACCESS, this table holds only the in-frame rearrangements with V and J called that TCRdb kept. Clones are partly lost; checked studies trace under half to an unresolved V gene and leave the rest unexplained. The sample yields tens of thousands of clones; approximately 90% were counted once. The leading ten clones occupy 5% to 6% of the sample. The sample consisted of peripheral blood mononuclear cells, taken before any cancer treatment. These receptors came from a male donor aged 60 or over with stage II lung adenocarcinoma.

The V call is TRBV5-1, the J call TRBJ1-1; maybe TRBD1 (5 bases). The CDR3 sequence is 17 residues long. Between the trimmed V and J ends, which lost 0 bases and 1 base, there was a span of 16 bases. CDR1 is SGHRS and CDR2 is YFSETQ in the germline V gene. Here the CDR3 DNA reads TGCGCCAGCAGCTTGGTCATTGGTGCGGGGCCGAACACTGAAGCTTTCTTT. Translation gives CASSLVIGAGPNTEAFF.

The J gene is TRBJ1-1, the V gene TRBV9; D unresolved. V dropped 0 bases and J dropped 0 bases, with 9 bases sitting between them. The germline V gene encodes CDR1 SGDLS and CDR2 YYNGEE. This CDR3 contains 15 residues. CDR3 nucleotide sequence: TGTGCCAGCAGCGTAGGTATGCAAATGAACACTGAAGCTTTCTTT. It encodes CASSVGMQMNTEAFF.

The chain links TRBV4-1 to TRBJ2-2; the match to TRBD2 covers 8 bases. Germline values: CDR1 MGHRA, CDR2 YSYEKL. CDR3 length: 18 amino acids. Trimming cost V 4 bases and J 4 bases; bases outside gene matches: 14. The CDR3 sequence: CASSPLPSSGRGTGELFF. CDR3 DNA sequence: TGCGCCAGCAGCCCCCTCCCGTCGAGCGGGAGAGGCACCGGGGAGCTGTTTTTT.

The rearrangement joins TRBV7-9 to TRBJ2-3, with unresolved D. V was clipped by 8 bases and J by 1 base, with 10 bases between them. Germline-derived CDR1 and CDR2 are SEHNR and FQNEAQ (reference sequence). CDR3 length: 13 amino acids. The CDR3 here is CASLRRGTDTQYF. CDR3 in DNA: TGTGCCAGCCTAAGGAGAGGCACAGATACGCAGTATTTT. The full variable domain, completed using reference TRBV7-9 and TRBJ2-3, is DTGVSQNPRHKITKRGQNVTFRCDPISEHNRLYWYRQTLGQGPEFLTYFQNEAQLEKSRLLSDRFSAERPKGSFSTLEIQRTEQGDSAMYLCASLRRGTDTQYFGPGTRLTVL.